This T cell receptor (beta chain) was observed in a study of spatial heterogeneity in lung cancer. Findings of the study overall: It was found that expanded intratumoral alpha and beta TCR counts tracked tumor mutation counts.

Stated time point: sample taken at primary tumor resection. The germline gives CDR1 LGHDT, CDR2 YNNKEL (reference sequence). V lost 4 bases to trimming and J lost 8 bases, with 16 bases between them. The CDR3 sequence is 14 residues long. As for this clonotype: The antigen is undetermined.

MiXCR was run by TCRdb on the 5' RACE reads, yielding one entry per CDR3 protein. The sample includes about 23,000 distinct CDR3 sequences, roughly 6.5% of them seen just once. The genes are TRBV3-1 and TRBJ2-3, with a possible D match to TRBD2 (6 bases). This specimen consisted of lung tumor tissue, obtained at surgery. This clonotype originated in a male donor with early-stage non-small cell lung cancer. The CDR3 nucleotides read TGTGCCAGCAGCCTTGGAGTAGTGGGGGGTACGCAGTATTTT. This encodes CASSLGVVGGTQYF.